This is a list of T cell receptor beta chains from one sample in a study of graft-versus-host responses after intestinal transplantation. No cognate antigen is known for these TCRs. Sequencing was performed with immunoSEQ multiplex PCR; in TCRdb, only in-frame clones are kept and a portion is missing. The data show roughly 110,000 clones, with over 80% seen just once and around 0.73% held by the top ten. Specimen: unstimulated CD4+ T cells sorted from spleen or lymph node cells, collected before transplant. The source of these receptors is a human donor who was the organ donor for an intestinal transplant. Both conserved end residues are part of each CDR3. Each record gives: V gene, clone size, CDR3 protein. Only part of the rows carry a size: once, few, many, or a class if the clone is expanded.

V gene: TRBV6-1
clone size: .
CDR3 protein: CASSPGQGLSNEQFF

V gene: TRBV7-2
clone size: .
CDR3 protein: CASSPEYLRTDTQYF

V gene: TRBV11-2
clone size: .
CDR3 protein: CASSKRTPDNSPLHF

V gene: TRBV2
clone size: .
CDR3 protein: CASSPGERGQYF

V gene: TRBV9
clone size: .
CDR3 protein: CASTTGQYNSPLHF

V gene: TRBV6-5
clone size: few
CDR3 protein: CARVKDGYTF

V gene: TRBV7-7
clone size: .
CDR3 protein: CASSLTRDSLSNYGYTF

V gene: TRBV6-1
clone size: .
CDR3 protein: CASRDTGVSYEQYF

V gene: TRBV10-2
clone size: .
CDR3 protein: CASSGGEAFF

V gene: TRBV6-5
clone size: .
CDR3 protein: CAILGTLDYEQYF

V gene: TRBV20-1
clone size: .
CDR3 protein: CSASGQFLLTF

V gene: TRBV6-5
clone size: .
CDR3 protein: CASSLRARSYGYTF

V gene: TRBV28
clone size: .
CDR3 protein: CASSLVSPGRHEQYF

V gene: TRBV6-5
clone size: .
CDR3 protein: CASSYEGASTDTQYF

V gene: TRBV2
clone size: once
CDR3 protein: CASSGGYNEQFF

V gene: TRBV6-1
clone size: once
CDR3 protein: CASSARVQAGYGYTF

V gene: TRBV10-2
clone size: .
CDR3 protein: CASSESGNNQPQHF

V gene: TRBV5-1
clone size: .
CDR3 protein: CASSFDRTGPENTIYF

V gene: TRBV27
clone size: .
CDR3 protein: CASSLPDAAQYF

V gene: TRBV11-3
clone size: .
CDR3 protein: CASSYSVSYEQYF

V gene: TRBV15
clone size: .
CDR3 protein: CATSRRTGSTQNTIYF

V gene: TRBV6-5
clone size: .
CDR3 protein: CASRKGTGGDEKLFF

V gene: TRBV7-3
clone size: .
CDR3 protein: CASSLGPVQNSPLHF

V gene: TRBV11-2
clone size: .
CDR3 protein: CASSKTGLGFYEQYF

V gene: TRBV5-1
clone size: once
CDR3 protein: CASSFPTSGQETQYF

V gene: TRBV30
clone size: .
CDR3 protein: CAWSVQYGYTF

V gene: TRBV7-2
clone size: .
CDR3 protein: CASSPYYGTSTDTQYF

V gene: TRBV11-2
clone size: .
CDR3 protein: CASRNEKLFF

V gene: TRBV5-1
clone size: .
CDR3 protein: CASSLGAIRTGELFF

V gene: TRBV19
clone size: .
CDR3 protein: CASSKRTGPFTDTQYF

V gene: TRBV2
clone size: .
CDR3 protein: CASAGQGAISDTQYF

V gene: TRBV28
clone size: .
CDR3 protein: CASSAGGAEREKLFF

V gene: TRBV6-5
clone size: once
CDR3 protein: CASSTPRNEQFF

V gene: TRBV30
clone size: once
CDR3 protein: CAWSRGQSNTEAFF

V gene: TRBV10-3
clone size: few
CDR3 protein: CAISGDSYGYTF

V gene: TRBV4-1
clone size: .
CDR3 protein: CASSQGVRGRGPRAEKLFF

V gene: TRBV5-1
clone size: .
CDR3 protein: CASSLSPGVSSYNEQFF

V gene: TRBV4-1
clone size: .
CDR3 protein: CARRSYEQYF

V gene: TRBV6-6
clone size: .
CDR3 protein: CASSSQTPYEQYF

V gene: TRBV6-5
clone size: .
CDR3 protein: CASTRDRVGEQFF

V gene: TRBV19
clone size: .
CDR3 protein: CASSDQGQGLYEQYF

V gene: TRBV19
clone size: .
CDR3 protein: CASSTDRDTGELFF